Listed here is a single TCR beta chain. Its matching antigen is unknown. The sample is drawn from a study of human T cells and chemical hapten exposure. Study-level information: Donors were sensitized with 2% DPC on the upper inner arm. Alopecia areata, totalis or universalis was found in mostly female patients. Notes on the study in general: The formation of large CDR3 similarity clusters by expanded TCRs significantly exceeded that of controls.

TCRdb reprocessed the RACE reads with MiXCR, giving one entry per CDR3 protein. The repertoire holds just under 350,000 distinct CDR3 sequences, with around 7% as singletons. Time point described: patch test 1, 2 weeks after DPC sensitization. Noted treatment: therapeutic diphenylcyclopropenone sensitization with weekly scalp DPC. V gave up 2 bases and J gave up 4 bases, with 12 bases separating them. There are 15 residues in the CDR3. Germline V lookup: CDR1 MGHRA, CDR2 YSYEKL. This chain joins TRBV4-1 and TRBJ1-5; tentatively, D is TRBD1 (6 bases). The clonotype comes from a woman under 30 with alopecia areata. Some clones in this sample may be carry-over from other donors' samples. The sample in question was whole blood, obtained in connection with sensitization to the hapten diphenylcyclopropenone (DPC). CDR3 protein: CASSQPGTGNQPQHF. The CDR3 DNA is TGCGCCAGCAGCCAACCCGGAACAGGGAATCAGCCCCAGCATTTT.